This TCR beta chain was identified during a study of blood T cells in healthy people across ages. A note on this clonotype: Its antigen is still unknown.

Primed by a sample-barcoded 5' primer and a J-beta primer mix, a second PCR proceeded for roughly 7 to 12 cycles. TCRdb re-called the 5' RACE reads through MiXCR, storing one row per CDR3 protein. The data hold about 1 million distinct CDR3 sequences, with 45% observed a single time. General study findings and limits: The study lacked donor CMV status, which possibly confounded expanded clonotype changes. Naive CD4+ cell counts and diversity both ran higher in long-lived than in aged donors.

The amount of total RNA extracted per sample was at least 5.5 micrograms. The CDR3 length is 12 residues. Germline V gene data show CDR1 as MNHEY and CDR2 as SMNVEV (reference sequence). V lost 3 bases, J lost 8 bases, and 10 bases lay in between. Source material: blood. The chain carries TRBV27 and TRBJ1-2; perhaps TRBD1 as D (5 bases). This TCR derives from an older woman in good health. The CDR3: CASSFRGAGYTF. The DNA for the CDR3 is TGTGCCAGCAGTTTTCGAGGGGCCGGCTACACCTTC.